One sample yielded the 27 T cell receptor beta chains listed below, sequenced in a study of blood T cell repertoires in COVID-19. Data came from immunoSEQ multiplex PCR; TCRdb stores just in-frame clones and leaves some out. Of about 130,000 clones detected, about 80% appear once; the ten largest clones hold 16%. Input material: peripheral blood. These receptors came from a woman aged 50 to 60 with acute or convalescent COVID-19.

The chain recombines TRBV5-4 with TRBJ2-7, with 7 bases that match TRBD1. J gave up 6 bases and V 9 bases, and 15 bases lay outside the gene matches. The CDR3 totals 14 residues. The V gene's germline CDR1 is SGHNT and CDR2 YYREEE (reference sequence). The CDR3 DNA reads TGTGCCACTGCTTTGAGGGGGCGGAAGGGCGAGCAGTACTTC. Its protein product is CATALRGRKGEQYF.

This rearrangement joins TRBV6-2 or TRBV6-3 to TRBJ2-1; 11 bases match TRBD2. Germline V gives CDR1 MNHEY, CDR2 SVGEGT. The CDR3 sequence is 17 residues long. Trimming took 6 bases from V and 4 from J; bases not matched to a gene: 11. The CDR3 nucleotides are TGTGCCAGCAGCCCGGGAGGTAGCGGGGGGGCGTACAATGAGCAGTTCTTC. Protein sequence: CASSPGGSGGAYNEQFF.

DNA for the CDR3: TGTGCCAGTAGTGCGGACAGGGCCACTGAAGCTTTCTTT. Its protein product is CASSADRATEAFF. The chain couples TRBV19 to TRBJ1-1, with TRBD1 matching over 8 bases. The CDR3 extends over 13 amino acids. V dropped 5 bases and J dropped 4; count of bases not matched to a gene: 3. Germline V lookup: CDR1 LNHDA, CDR2 SQIVND (reference sequence).

The CDR3 loop is CASTGTISTDTQYF. CDR3 sequence (DNA): TGTGCCAGTACCGGGACTATCTCCACAGATACGCAGTATTTT. V is TRBV19 and J is TRBJ2-3; 7 nucleotides line up with TRBD2. The CDR3 has 14 amino acids. The germline V gene encodes CDR1 LNHDA and CDR2 SQIVND (reference sequence). Losses at the gene ends were 7 bases for V and 2 bases for J; bases not matched to a gene: 6.

V is TRBV5-6 and J is TRBJ1-6; D uncertain. CDR1 SGHDT and CDR2 YYEEEE come from the germline V gene. V was shortened by 3 bases and J by 5 bases, with 12 bases between the two germline ends. The CDR3 covers 15 residues. In nucleotides, the CDR3 is TGTGCCAGCAGCTCAATCGGGAGGGATAATTCACCCCTCCACTTT. Amino acids: CASSSIGRDNSPLHF.

This chain joins TRBV11-2 and TRBJ2-2; 7 bases match TRBD1. The V segment lost 6 bases and the J segment 7 bases; nucleotides outside the gene matches: 8. The CDR3 extends over 14 amino acids. Germline values: CDR1 SGHAT, CDR2 FQNNGV. Written as DNA, the CDR3 is TGTGCCAGCAGTAGCCGGACAGGTGGCGGGGAGCTGTTTTTT. Its protein product is CASSSRTGGGELFF.

The DNA of the CDR3 is TGTGCCAGCAGCCTGGGGACAGGGGGAGGCTACGAGCAGTACTTC. It encodes CASSLGTGGGYEQYF. The genes are TRBV11-1 and TRBJ2-7; 11 bases match TRBD1. V dropped 5 bases and J dropped 3; count of bases not matched to a gene: 6. Germline V gene data show CDR1 as SGHAT and CDR2 as FQDESV (reference sequence). This CDR3 has 15 residues.

The V gene is TRBV27, the J gene TRBJ1-2, with D hard to call. Trimming shortened V by 3 bases and J by 4 bases, and 9 bases separated the two germline ends. From germline, CDR1 is MNHEY and CDR2 SMNVEV (reference sequence). The CDR3 spans 13 residues. DNA for the CDR3: TGTGCCAGCAGTTTCGGGGTAGGCTATGGCTACACCTTC. Its translation: CASSFGVGYGYTF.

The V call is TRBV23-1, the J call TRBJ1-2; D ambiguous. TRBV23-1 has ORF status, its function being uncertain. The CDR3 sequence is 15 residues long. The V gene lost 0 bases and the J gene lost 5 bases, with 13 bases spanning the gap. For the CDR3, the DNA is TGCGCCAGCAGTCAATCTCCTGAGTGGGCGTATGGCTACACCTTC. It is translated as CASSQSPEWAYGYTF.

The DNA for the CDR3 is TGTGCCAGCAGCCAAGCTTCCGGACTCCGGTCCTACGAGCAGTACTTC. Protein product: CASSQASGLRSYEQYF. This chain joins TRBV14 and TRBJ2-7, with D possibly being TRBD2 (5 bases). This CDR3 region has 16 residues. Germline CDR1 and CDR2: SGHDN and FVKESK. With 1 base removed from V and 1 base from J, the gap between germline ends came to 14 bases.

V gene TRBV19 combines with J gene TRBJ1-1, with a possible D match to TRBD1 (5 bases). CDR1 and CDR2 from the germline V gene are LNHDA and SQIVND (reference sequence). CDR3 length: 16 residues. V lost 3 bases and J lost 1, with 15 bases in between. CDR3: CASSIDRLRTNTEAFF. CDR3 bases: TGTGCCAGTAGTATTGACAGACTTCGGACGAACACTGAAGCTTTCTTT.

The chain joins TRBV18 to TRBJ2-1, with D tentatively TRBD1 (6 bases). The germline gives CDR1 KGHSH, CDR2 LQKENI. Trimming cost V 4 bases and J 1 base, with 17 bases left between them. The CDR3 is 17 amino acids. The CDR3 protein is CASSLDLGTGSYNEQFF. CDR3 nucleotide sequence: TGTGCCAGCTCACTCGATCTTGGTACAGGGTCCTACAATGAGCAGTTCTTC.

The V and J genes are TRBV6-4 and TRBJ2-1; 14 positions agree with TRBD2. This CDR3 comprises 15 residues. Germline V gene lookup returns CDR1 MRHNA and CDR2 SNTAGT. The V and J ends lost 6 bases and 7 bases, in that order; junction bases with no gene match: 5. CDR3: CASSPGTSGSNEQFF. As DNA, the CDR3 is TGTGCCAGCAGCCCCGGGACTAGCGGGAGTAATGAGCAGTTCTTC.

This chain links TRBV7-6 with TRBJ2-3; 7 bases agree with TRBD2. The CDR3 consists of 17 residues. From germline, CDR1 is SGHVS and CDR2 FNYEAQ. Losses at the gene ends were 1 base for V and 4 bases for J; bases not matched to a gene: 11. Here the CDR3 reads CASSLGPTGGRPDTQYF. CDR3 coding DNA: TGTGCCAGCAGCTTAGGTCCAACGGGGGGTCGCCCAGATACGCAGTATTTT.

This clone showed up just once. This chain joins TRBV12-5 and TRBJ2-1; TRBD2 matches at 14 bases. Germline assignment: CDR1 LGHNT and CDR2 FRNRAP. Unmatched junction bases numbered 10, after V lost 2 bases and J lost 4 bases. There are 19 residues in the CDR3. The CDR3, as DNA: TGTGCTAGTGGTTTGACAAGCGGGACTAGCGGGGGTACGTACAATGAGCAGTTCTTC. Amino acid sequence: CASGLTSGTSGGTYNEQFF.

This chain connects TRBV5-1 to TRBJ1-3; maybe TRBD1 (6 bases). This CDR3 spans 18 amino acids. Trimming took 3 bases from V and 0 from J, leaving 19 bases between them. Germline CDR1 SGHRS, CDR2 YFSETQ. The CDR3 sequence: CASSSGGGQPSSGNTIYF. The CDR3 nucleotides read TGCGCCAGCAGCTCGGGAGGAGGACAGCCATCCTCTGGAAACACCATATATTTT.

This chain links TRBV2 with TRBJ1-5, with no clear D. V shed 5 bases and J shed 0 bases, with 5 bases lying between them. Per the germline V gene, CDR1 is SNHLY and CDR2 is FYNNEI. This CDR3 spans 13 amino acids. The CDR3 bases are TGTGCCAGCAGTCGTTATAGCAATCAGCCCCAGCATTTT. Amino acids: CASSRYSNQPQHF.

The V gene is TRBV2, the J gene TRBJ1-3; TRBD1 matches at 8 bases. Trimming took 6 bases from V and 4 from J; bases not matched to a gene: 5. This CDR3 has 14 residues. Germline V CDR1 and CDR2: SNHLY, FYNNEI. The CDR3 spells CASSPNRGGNTIYF. The CDR3 DNA reads TGTGCCAGCAGCCCCAACAGGGGGGGAAACACCATATATTTT. The entire variable domain, with the rest obtained from reference TRBV2 and TRBJ1-3, is as follows: EPEVTQTPSHQVTQMGQEVILRCVPISNHLYFYWYRQILGQKVEFLVSFYNNEISEKSEIFDDQFSVERPDGSNFTLKIRSTKLEDSAMYFCASSPNRGGNTIYFGEGSWLTVV.

The chain employs TRBV12-3 or TRBV12-4 and TRBJ2-7; 7 bases map to TRBD1. The V gene end was trimmed by 4 bases and the J gene end by 5 bases; junction bases not matched to a gene: 5. The CDR3 sequence is 13 residues long. Here the CDR3 reads CASSSLQGDEQYF. The DNA of the CDR3 is TGTGCCAGCAGTTCCCTCCAGGGGGACGAGCAGTACTTC.

J is TRBJ2-7 and V is TRBV15; 7 nucleotides align to TRBD2. This CDR3 contains 15 residues. Per the germline V gene, CDR1 is LNHNV and CDR2 is YYDKDF (reference sequence). Trimming took 0 bases from V and 3 from J; bases not matched to a gene: 5. CDR3 bases: TGTGCCACCAGCAGAGATTACGGGGGGAGCTACGAGCAGTACTTC. Protein sequence: CATSRDYGGSYEQYF. Filled out from reference TRBV15 and TRBJ2-7, the complete variable domain reads DAMVIQNPRYQVTQFGKPVTLSCSQTLNHNVMYWYQQKSSQAPKLLFHYYDKDFNNEADTPDNFQSRRPNTSFCFLDIRSPGLGDTAMYLCATSRDYGGSYEQYFGPGTRLTVT.

This clone was seen only a few times. The chain carries TRBV2 and TRBJ2-2, with a possible D match to TRBD1 (7 bases). CDR3 size: 17 residues. From germline, CDR1 is SNHLY and CDR2 FYNNEI. The V end was cut by 3 bases, the J end by 3 bases, with 17 bases between. CDR3 sequence: CASSDGRQGVYTGELFF. The DNA of the CDR3 is TGTGCCAGCAGTGATGGGAGGCAGGGGGTTTACACCGGGGAGCTGTTTTTT.

This chain connects TRBV27 to TRBJ2-1, with a possible D match to TRBD1 (6 bases). The CDR3 is made up of 15 amino acids. The germline V gene has CDR1 MNHEY and CDR2 SMNVEV (reference sequence). V was shortened by 5 bases and J by 4 bases, with 15 bases between the two germline ends. The CDR3, as DNA: TGTGCCAGCAGTCCCAGACAGGCTGGTTACAATGAGCAGTTCTTC. Translating gives CASSPRQAGYNEQFF.

In its sample, this clone was seen a few times. V and J are TRBV19 and TRBJ2-7, with TRBD1 matching 9 bases. The trim removed 3 bases at V and 3 bases at J, leaving 6 bases unmatched. Germline V CDR1 and CDR2: LNHDA, SQIVND (reference sequence). This CDR3 is built from 15 residues. As DNA, the CDR3 is TGTGCCAGTAGTATTCAGGGGACAGGGAACTACGAGCAGTACTTC. The encoded protein is CASSIQGTGNYEQYF. The entire variable domain, with the rest obtained from reference TRBV19 and TRBJ2-7, is as follows: DGGITQSPKYLFRKEGQNVTLSCEQNLNHDAMYWYRQDPGQGLRLIYYSQIVNDFQKGDIAEGYSVSREKKESFPLTVTSAQKNPTAFYLCASSIQGTGNYEQYFGPGTRLTVT.

V and J are TRBV13 and TRBJ1-1, with TRBD1 matching 8 bases. Trimming at V came to 5 bases and at J to 1 base, leaving 9 bases not matched to a gene. Germline V gene data show CDR1 as PRHDT and CDR2 as FYEKMQ (reference sequence). The CDR3 totals 16 residues. This CDR3 is CASSIRRQGTNTEAFF. For the CDR3, the DNA is TGTGCCAGCAGCATCAGGAGACAGGGGACGAACACTGAAGCTTTCTTT.

The chain recombines TRBV13 with TRBJ1-1, with 9 bases identical to TRBD1. Per the germline V gene, CDR1 is PRHDT and CDR2 is FYEKMQ (reference sequence). Losses at the gene ends were 5 bases for V and 1 base for J; bases not matched to a gene: 2. The CDR3 totals 14 residues. The CDR3 protein is CASSKQGANTEAFF. The CDR3 DNA sequence: TGTGCCAGCAGCAAACAGGGGGCGAACACTGAAGCTTTCTTT.

The rearrangement uses TRBV9 and TRBJ2-3; maybe TRBD1 (5 bases). The length of the CDR3 is 15 residues. V dropped 4 bases and J dropped 9 bases, with 21 bases sitting between them. Looked up from germline, CDR1 is SGDLS and CDR2 is YYNGEE. CDR3 nucleotide sequence: TGTGCCAGCAGCCCCAGACAGAGCCTCGAACTCACGCAGTATTTT. It specifies CASSPRQSLELTQYF. Full variable domain (outside the CDR3, taken from reference TRBV9 and TRBJ2-3): DSGVTQTPKHLITATGQRVTLRCSPRSGDLSVYWYQQSLDQGLQFLIQYYNGEERAKGNILERFSAQQFPDLHSELNLSSLELGDSALYFCASSPRQSLELTQYFGPGTRLTVL.

J is TRBJ1-2 and V is TRBV11-2; no clear D. Trimming stripped 1 base from V and 8 bases from J, with 11 bases between. There are 13 residues in the CDR3. Germline V gene lookup returns CDR1 SGHAT and CDR2 FQNNGV. The CDR3 here is CASSLGGLEGYTF. The CDR3, as DNA: TGTGCCAGCAGCTTAGGAGGCCTCGAAGGCTACACCTTC. Complete variable domain (other parts from reference TRBV11-2 and TRBJ1-2): EAGVAQSPRYKIIEKRQSVAFWCNPISGHATLYWYQQILGQGPKLLIQFQNNGVVDDSQLPKDRFSAERLKGVDSTLKIQPAKLEDSAVYLCASSLGGLEGYTFGSGTRLTVV.